This T cell receptor beta chain stems from a study of blood T cell repertoires in COVID-19. V was trimmed by 5 bases and J by 2 bases, leaving 11 bases between them. The CDR3 runs 14 residues. Germline V CDR1 and CDR2: SGHRS, YFSETQ. Enrolled during active infection, Seattle patients were then followed longitudinally. In the study's own analysis: Amplification of reference gene primers was used by the study to estimate nucleated cell counts. Here immunoSEQ multiplex PCR was the method, and the copy in TCRdb shows in-frame clones only, minus some. V, J and clone size were drawn from that table, and D and trimming were deduced from the DNA. The repertoire has approximately 280,000 clones, about 88% of them found once; the top ten carry more than 1.2%.

This clonotype originated in a human donor with COVID-19, enrolled during active disease. The donor label of this sample is uncertain. The specimen was peripheral blood. The rearrangement joins TRBV5-1 to TRBJ1-5, with a possible D match to TRBD1 (5 bases). Written as DNA, the CDR3 is TGCGCCAGCAGAAGGGGCGAGGGCAATCAGCCCCAGCATTTT. Its protein is CASRRGEGNQPQHF.